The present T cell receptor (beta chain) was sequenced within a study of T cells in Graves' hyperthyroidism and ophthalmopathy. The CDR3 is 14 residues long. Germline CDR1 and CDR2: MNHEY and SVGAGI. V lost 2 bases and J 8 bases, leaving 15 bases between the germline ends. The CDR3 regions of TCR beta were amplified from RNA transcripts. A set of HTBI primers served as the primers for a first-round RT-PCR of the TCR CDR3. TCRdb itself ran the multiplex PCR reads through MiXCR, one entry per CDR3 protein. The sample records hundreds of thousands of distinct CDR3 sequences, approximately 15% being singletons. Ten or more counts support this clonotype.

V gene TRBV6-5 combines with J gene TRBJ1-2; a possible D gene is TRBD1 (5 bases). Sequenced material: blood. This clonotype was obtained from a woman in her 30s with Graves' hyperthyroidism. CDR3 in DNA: TGTGCCAGCAGTTACCGACAGCAAACTGGGGGCTACACCTTC. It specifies CASSYRQQTGGYTF.